A selection of T cell receptor beta chains follows, all from one sample in a study. One entry per CDR3 protein, called by TCRdb with MiXCR from the 5' RACE reads. This table has about 41,000 distinct CDR3 sequences, 29% appearing once. Source material: memory CD4+ T cells sorted from a lymph node. The receptors originated from a female donor with breast cancer. Each CDR3 is given with its conserved first and last residue. A D gene is named only where the DNA matches it firmly. Where a row states a size, it is once, few, many or the class of an expanded clone; other rows omit it.

d_call: TRBD1; v_call: TRBV6-6; j_call: TRBJ1-2; clone_size: few; cdr3_nt: TGTGCCAGCAGTTTTACAGGGGATGGCTACACCTTC; cdr3_aa: CASSFTGDGYTF
d_call: NA; v_call: TRBV20-1; j_call: TRBJ2-5; clone_size: few; cdr3_nt: TGCAGTGCTACGGACCGGGGGGAGACCCAGTACTTC; cdr3_aa: CSATDRGETQYF
d_call: TRBD2; v_call: TRBV5-1; j_call: TRBJ2-1; clone_size: NA; cdr3_nt: TGTGCCAGCAGGACTAGCGGGAACAACTACAATGAGCAGTTCTTC; cdr3_aa: CASRTSGNNYNEQFF
d_call: TRBD2; v_call: TRBV7-8; j_call: TRBJ2-3; clone_size: few; cdr3_nt: TGTGCCAGCAGCTTAGGGCGGGGTAGCGGGAGCGTAGATACGCAGTATTTT; cdr3_aa: CASSLGRGSGSVDTQYF
d_call: NA; v_call: TRBV6-2/TRBV6-3; j_call: TRBJ2-4; clone_size: few; cdr3_nt: TGTGCCAGCAGTTCCGGGCAGGGGATCATTCAGTACTTC; cdr3_aa: CASSSGQGIIQYF
d_call: TRBD1; v_call: TRBV9; j_call: TRBJ2-3; clone_size: NA; cdr3_nt: TGTGCCAGCAGCCCCGGACAGGGAGGTCCAGATACGCAGTATTTT; cdr3_aa: CASSPGQGGPDTQYF
d_call: TRBD1; v_call: TRBV7-8; j_call: TRBJ1-5; clone_size: NA; cdr3_nt: TGTGCCAGCAGCCCGACAGGGATTAATCAGCCCCAGCATTTT; cdr3_aa: CASSPTGINQPQHF
d_call: TRBD1; v_call: TRBV20-1; j_call: TRBJ1-1; clone_size: NA; cdr3_nt: TGCAGTGCTAGTGGGACAGGGAACACTGAAGCTTTCTTT; cdr3_aa: CSASGTGNTEAFF
d_call: TRBD1; v_call: TRBV20-1; j_call: TRBJ1-1; clone_size: once; cdr3_nt: TGCAGTGCTAGAGATCTCAGGGGGCTGAACACTGAAGCTTTCTTT; cdr3_aa: CSARDLRGLNTEAFF
d_call: NA; v_call: TRBV28; j_call: TRBJ1-1; clone_size: few; cdr3_nt: TGTGCCAGCAGTCCCCGGAGAACTGAAGCTTTCTTT; cdr3_aa: CASSPRRTEAFF
d_call: NA; v_call: TRBV9; j_call: TRBJ1-5; clone_size: NA; cdr3_nt: TGTGCCAGCAGCGTAGTTGAGCAGGGATGTCAGCCCCAGCATTTT; cdr3_aa: CASSVVEQGCQPQHF
d_call: NA; v_call: TRBV28; j_call: TRBJ1-2; clone_size: NA; cdr3_nt: TGTGCCAGCTGCGCAGCAGGATTCGGGGGCTACACCTTC; cdr3_aa: CASCAAGFGGYTF
d_call: NA; v_call: TRBV4-1; j_call: TRBJ2-3; clone_size: NA; cdr3_nt: TGCGCCAGCAGCCAGGACTACCAAAAGGGCACAGATACGCAGTATTTT; cdr3_aa: CASSQDYQKGTDTQYF
d_call: TRBD1; v_call: TRBV4-1; j_call: TRBJ2-3; clone_size: once; cdr3_nt: TGCGCCAGCAGCCAAGGGACAGGGGCGGGCACAGATACGCAGTATTTT; cdr3_aa: CASSQGTGAGTDTQYF
d_call: NA; v_call: TRBV7-9; j_call: TRBJ2-1; clone_size: many; cdr3_nt: TGTGCCAGCAGCTTAGGTCTCACGGGAAACAATGAGCAGTTCTTC; cdr3_aa: CASSLGLTGNNEQFF
d_call: TRBD2; v_call: TRBV7-3; j_call: TRBJ2-1; clone_size: NA; cdr3_nt: TGTGCCAGCAGCTCCCTTGCGGGGGGGGATGAGCAGTTCTTC; cdr3_aa: CASSSLAGGDEQFF
d_call: TRBD2; v_call: TRBV12-3/TRBV12-4; j_call: TRBJ2-7; clone_size: few; cdr3_nt: TGTGCCAGCAGTTCCGGGACTAGCGGTTTCGACGAGCAGTACTTC; cdr3_aa: CASSSGTSGFDEQYF
d_call: NA; v_call: TRBV12-3/TRBV12-4; j_call: TRBJ2-3; clone_size: NA; cdr3_nt: TGTGCCAGCAGTTTCTCAGTGGATACGCAGTATTTT; cdr3_aa: CASSFSVDTQYF
d_call: TRBD2; v_call: TRBV20-1; j_call: TRBJ2-5; clone_size: NA; cdr3_nt: TGCAGTGCTAAGGGGACTAGCGGGGTCCGTCAGACCCAGTACTTC; cdr3_aa: CSAKGTSGVRQTQYF
d_call: NA; v_call: TRBV5-1; j_call: TRBJ2-6; clone_size: NA; cdr3_nt: TGCGCCAGCAGCCCCAGCGGTACACCCTCTGGGGCCAACGTCCTGACTTTC; cdr3_aa: CASSPSGTPSGANVLTF
d_call: TRBD1; v_call: TRBV27; j_call: TRBJ2-1; clone_size: many; cdr3_nt: TGTGCCAGCAGTCCAACAGGGACAGGCGATGAGCAGTTCTTC; cdr3_aa: CASSPTGTGDEQFF
d_call: NA; v_call: TRBV7-3; j_call: TRBJ1-6; clone_size: few; cdr3_nt: TGTGCCAGCAGCCCCCGTCACAATTCACCCCTCCACTTT; cdr3_aa: CASSPRHNSPLHF
d_call: NA; v_call: TRBV20-1; j_call: TRBJ2-5; clone_size: many; cdr3_nt: TGCAGTGCCCGAACAGGGAATCAAGAGACCCAGTACTTC; cdr3_aa: CSARTGNQETQYF
d_call: TRBD2; v_call: TRBV6-1; j_call: TRBJ2-1; clone_size: NA; cdr3_nt: TGTGCCAGCAGTGCGGGACTAGCGGGAGGGCCGTACAATGAGCAGTTCTTC; cdr3_aa: CASSAGLAGGPYNEQFF
d_call: TRBD2; v_call: TRBV4-3; j_call: TRBJ2-7; clone_size: few; cdr3_nt: TGCGCCAGCAGCCAAGAACTAGCGGAGACCTACGAGCAGTACTTC; cdr3_aa: CASSQELAETYEQYF
d_call: NA; v_call: TRBV12-3/TRBV12-4; j_call: TRBJ1-5; clone_size: NA; cdr3_nt: TGTGCCAGCGGCGGGGGTGACTGGGGCAATCAGCCCCAGCATTTT; cdr3_aa: CASGGGDWGNQPQHF
d_call: TRBD2; v_call: TRBV27; j_call: TRBJ2-5; clone_size: few; cdr3_nt: TGTGCCAGCAGTTTAGGCCTAGCGGGCCCAGAGACCCAGTACTTC; cdr3_aa: CASSLGLAGPETQYF
d_call: TRBD2; v_call: TRBV28; j_call: TRBJ2-7; clone_size: NA; cdr3_nt: TGTGCCAGCAACAAACCGGGACTAGCGGACTACGAGCAGTACTTC; cdr3_aa: CASNKPGLADYEQYF
d_call: NA; v_call: TRBV11-2; j_call: TRBJ1-5; clone_size: NA; cdr3_nt: TGTGCCAGCAGCATACAGGGTAATCAGCCCCAGCATTTT; cdr3_aa: CASSIQGNQPQHF
d_call: NA; v_call: TRBV6-2/TRBV6-3; j_call: TRBJ2-5; clone_size: few; cdr3_nt: TGTGCCAGCAGTTACCCTGACAGTCAAGAGACCCAGTACTTC; cdr3_aa: CASSYPDSQETQYF
d_call: TRBD1; v_call: TRBV5-1; j_call: TRBJ1-2; clone_size: NA; cdr3_nt: TGCGCCAGCAGCTCGGAGGGGACAGGAGGCTACACCTTC; cdr3_aa: CASSSEGTGGYTF
d_call: NA; v_call: TRBV6-2/TRBV6-3; j_call: TRBJ2-3; clone_size: NA; cdr3_nt: TGTGCCAGCAGCTTACTTCTCAGCGATACGCAGTATTTT; cdr3_aa: CASSLLLSDTQYF
d_call: NA; v_call: TRBV7-9; j_call: TRBJ2-1; clone_size: NA; cdr3_nt: TGTGCCAGCAGCTTAGACCTAGAAGGCAATGAGCAGTTCTTC; cdr3_aa: CASSLDLEGNEQFF
d_call: NA; v_call: TRBV5-1; j_call: TRBJ1-1; clone_size: NA; cdr3_nt: TGCGCCAGCACCCCTGATGGGGGGAACACTGAAGCTTTCTTT; cdr3_aa: CASTPDGGNTEAFF
d_call: NA; v_call: TRBV29-1; j_call: TRBJ1-1; clone_size: NA; cdr3_nt: TGCAGCTTTCCAGGGAGAGGCACTGAAGCTTTCTTT; cdr3_aa: CSFPGRGTEAFF
d_call: NA; v_call: TRBV9; j_call: TRBJ2-1; clone_size: NA; cdr3_nt: TGTGCCAGCAGCGTATCGGCTAAATCCTACAATGAGCAGTTCTTC; cdr3_aa: CASSVSAKSYNEQFF
d_call: NA; v_call: TRBV5-1; j_call: TRBJ2-5; clone_size: few; cdr3_nt: TGCGCCAGCAGTACTACTACTTTCCAAGAGACCCAGTACTTC; cdr3_aa: CASSTTTFQETQYF